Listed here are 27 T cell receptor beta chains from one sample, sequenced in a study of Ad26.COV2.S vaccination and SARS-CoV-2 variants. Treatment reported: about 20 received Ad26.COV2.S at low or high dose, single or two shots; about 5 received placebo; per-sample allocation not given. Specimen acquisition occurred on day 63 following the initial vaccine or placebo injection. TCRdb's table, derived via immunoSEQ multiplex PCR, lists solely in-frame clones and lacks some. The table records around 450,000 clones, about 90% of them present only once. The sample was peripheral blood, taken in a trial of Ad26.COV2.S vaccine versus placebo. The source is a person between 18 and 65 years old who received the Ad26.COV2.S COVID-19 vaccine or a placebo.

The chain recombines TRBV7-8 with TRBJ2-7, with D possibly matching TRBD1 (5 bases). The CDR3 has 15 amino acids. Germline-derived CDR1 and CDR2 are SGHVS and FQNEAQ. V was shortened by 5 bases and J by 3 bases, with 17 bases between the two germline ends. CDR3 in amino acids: CASSTTADMIYEQYF. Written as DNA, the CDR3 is TGTGCCAGCAGCACAACCGCGGACATGATCTACGAGCAGTACTTC.

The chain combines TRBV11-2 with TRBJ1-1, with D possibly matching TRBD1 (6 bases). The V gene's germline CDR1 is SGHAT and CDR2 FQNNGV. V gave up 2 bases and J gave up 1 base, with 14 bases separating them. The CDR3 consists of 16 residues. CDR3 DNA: TGTGCCAGCAGCTTAATGATCGGACAGAAGAACACTGAAGCTTTCTTT. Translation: CASSLMIGQKNTEAFF. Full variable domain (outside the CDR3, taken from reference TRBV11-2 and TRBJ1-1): EAGVAQSPRYKIIEKRQSVAFWCNPISGHATLYWYQQILGQGPKLLIQFQNNGVVDDSQLPKDRFSAERLKGVDSTLKIQPAKLEDSAVYLCASSLMIGQKNTEAFFGQGTRLTVV.

Here the CDR3 DNA reads TGTGCCAGCAGTCGAGCCGCCGTACTAGCGGGATTAGGGGCAGATACGCAGTATTTT. The encoded protein is CASSRAAVLAGLGADTQYF. V usage is TRBV27 and J usage is TRBJ2-3, with 10 positions matching TRBD2. Germline V gene lookup returns CDR1 MNHEY and CDR2 SMNVEV (reference sequence). Trimming removed 5 bases from V and 4 bases from J; junction bases left unmatched: 18. The CDR3 runs to 19 residues.

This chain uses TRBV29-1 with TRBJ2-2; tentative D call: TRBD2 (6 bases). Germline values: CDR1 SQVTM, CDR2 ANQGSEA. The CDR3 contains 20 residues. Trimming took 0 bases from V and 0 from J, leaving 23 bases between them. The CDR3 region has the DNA TGCAGCGTTGAAGATCAGAGGGACTCTAGCGCCTCCGCGAACACCGGGGAGCTGTTTTTT. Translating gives CSVEDQRDSSASANTGELFF.

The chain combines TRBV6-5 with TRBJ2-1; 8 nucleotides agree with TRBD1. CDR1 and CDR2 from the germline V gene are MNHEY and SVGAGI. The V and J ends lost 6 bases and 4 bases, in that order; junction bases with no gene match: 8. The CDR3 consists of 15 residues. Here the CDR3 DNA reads TGTGCCAGCAGGGCCCCAGGGGGCGCTTACAATGAGCAGTTCTTC. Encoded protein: CASRAPGGAYNEQFF.

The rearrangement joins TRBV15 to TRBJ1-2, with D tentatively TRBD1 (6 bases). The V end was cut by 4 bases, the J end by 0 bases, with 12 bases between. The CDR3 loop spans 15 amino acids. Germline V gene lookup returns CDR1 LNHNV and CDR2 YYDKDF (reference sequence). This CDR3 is CATSIPTGTNYGYTF. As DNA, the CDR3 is TGTGCCACCAGCATACCCACAGGGACTAACTATGGCTACACCTTC.

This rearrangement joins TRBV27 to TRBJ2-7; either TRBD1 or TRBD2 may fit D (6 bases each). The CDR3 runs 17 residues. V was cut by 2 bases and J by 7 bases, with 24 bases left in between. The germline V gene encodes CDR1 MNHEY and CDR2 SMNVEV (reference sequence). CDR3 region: CASSLSFAGQSMGEQYF. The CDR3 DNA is TGTGCCAGCAGTTTAAGTTTTGCGGGACAAAGTATGGGGGAGCAGTACTTC.

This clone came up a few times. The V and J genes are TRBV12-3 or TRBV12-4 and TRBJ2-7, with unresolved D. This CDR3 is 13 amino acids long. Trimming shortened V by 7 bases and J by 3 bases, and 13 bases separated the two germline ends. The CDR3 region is CASTRDHLYEQYF. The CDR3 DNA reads TGTGCCAGCACCCGCGACCATCTCTACGAGCAGTACTTC.

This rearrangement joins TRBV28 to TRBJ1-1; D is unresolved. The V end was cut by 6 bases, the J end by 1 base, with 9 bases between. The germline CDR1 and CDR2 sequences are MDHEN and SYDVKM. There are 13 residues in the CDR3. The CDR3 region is CASRPTQNTEAFF. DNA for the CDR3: TGTGCCAGCAGACCGACACAGAACACTGAAGCTTTCTTT.

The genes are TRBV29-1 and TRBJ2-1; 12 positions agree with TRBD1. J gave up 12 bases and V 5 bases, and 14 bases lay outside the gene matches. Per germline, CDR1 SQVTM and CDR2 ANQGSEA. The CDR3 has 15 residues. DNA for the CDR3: TGCAGCGTTCTGGGCCGGGACAGGGGGCGCGTTGGGCAGTTCTTC. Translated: CSVLGRDRGRVGQFF.

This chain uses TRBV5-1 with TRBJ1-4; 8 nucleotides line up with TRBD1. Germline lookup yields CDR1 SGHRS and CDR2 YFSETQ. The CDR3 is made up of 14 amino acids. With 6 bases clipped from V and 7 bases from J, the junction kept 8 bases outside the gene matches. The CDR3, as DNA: TGCGCCAGCACCACCGGGACAGGTAGTGAAAAACTGTTTTTT. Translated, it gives CASTTGTGSEKLFF.

In DNA form, the CDR3 reads TGCGCCAGCAGCTTAACAGCGGGCTACGAGCAGTACTTC. Translation gives CASSLTAGYEQYF. J is TRBJ2-7 and V is TRBV5-1, with D maybe TRBD2 (6 bases). Trimming left V 2 bases short and J 3 bases short, with 9 bases between. The CDR3 loop spans 13 amino acids. Germline V gene sequence: CDR1 SGHRS, CDR2 YFSETQ.

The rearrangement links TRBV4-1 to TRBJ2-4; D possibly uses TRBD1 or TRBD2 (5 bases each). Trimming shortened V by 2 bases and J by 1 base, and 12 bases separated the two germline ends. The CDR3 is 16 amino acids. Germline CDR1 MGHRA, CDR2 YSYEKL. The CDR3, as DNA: TGCGCCAGCAGCCAACCCTTACGGGGCGCCAAAAACATTCAGTACTTC. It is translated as CASSQPLRGAKNIQYF.

CDR3 nucleotides: TGTGCCAGCAGCTCCTCCAGGGGTAACAATGAGCAGTTCTTC. It yields the protein CASSSSRGNNEQFF. The V gene is TRBV11-1, the J gene TRBJ2-1; D possibly corresponds to TRBD1 (6 bases). Germline loops: CDR1 SGHAT, CDR2 FQDESV (reference sequence). The germline V and J ends were trimmed by 4 bases and 5 bases, with 12 bases remaining between them. The CDR3 is 14 residues long.

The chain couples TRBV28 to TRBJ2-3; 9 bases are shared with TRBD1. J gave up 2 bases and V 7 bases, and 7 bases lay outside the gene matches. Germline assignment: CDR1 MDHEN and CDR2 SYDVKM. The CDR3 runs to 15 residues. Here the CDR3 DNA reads TGTGCCAGCACCTCCGGACAGGGGAACACAGATACGCAGTATTTT. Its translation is CASTSGQGNTDTQYF.

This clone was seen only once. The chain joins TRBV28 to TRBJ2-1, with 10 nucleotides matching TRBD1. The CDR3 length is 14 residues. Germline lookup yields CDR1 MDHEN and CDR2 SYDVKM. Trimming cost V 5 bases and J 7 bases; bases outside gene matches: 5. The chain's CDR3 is CASSDRGRMNEQFF. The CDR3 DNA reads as TGTGCCAGCAGTGACAGGGGGCGCATGAATGAGCAGTTCTTC.

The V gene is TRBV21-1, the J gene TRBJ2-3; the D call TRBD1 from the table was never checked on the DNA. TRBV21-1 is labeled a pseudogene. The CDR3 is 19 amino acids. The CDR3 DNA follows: TGTGCCAGCAGCAAAGGCAGGGGTGGTATTTTCGTTAGCACAGATACGCAGTATTTT. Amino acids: CASSKGRGGIFVSTDTQYF.

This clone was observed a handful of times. Here the CDR3 reads CASRYTENYGYTF. Written as DNA, the CDR3 is TGTGCCAGCAGGTATACAGAAAACTATGGCTACACCTTC. J is TRBJ1-2 and V is TRBV12-3 or TRBV12-4, with D unresolved. The CDR3 runs 13 residues. The V and J ends lost 6 bases and 2 bases respectively, with 10 bases between them.

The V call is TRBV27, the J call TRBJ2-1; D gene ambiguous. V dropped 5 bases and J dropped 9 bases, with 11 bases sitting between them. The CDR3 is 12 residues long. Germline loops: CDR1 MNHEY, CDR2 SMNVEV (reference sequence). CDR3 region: CASSPVYGEQFF. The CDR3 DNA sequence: TGTGCCAGCAGTCCCGTTTACGGTGAGCAGTTCTTC.

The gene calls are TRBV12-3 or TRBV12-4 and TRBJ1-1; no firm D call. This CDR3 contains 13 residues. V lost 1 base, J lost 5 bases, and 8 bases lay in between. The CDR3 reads CASSLESKTEAFF. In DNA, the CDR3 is TGTGCCAGCAGTTTAGAATCGAAGACTGAAGCTTTCTTT.

The CDR3 loop reads CASSLGTSGIGGAFQYF. CDR3 in DNA: TGTGCCAGCAGTCTCGGGACTAGCGGGATCGGGGGCGCATTTCAGTACTTC. The chain is built from TRBV27 and TRBJ2-4, with 13 bases lining up with TRBD2. CDR3 size: 17 residues. Germline loops: CDR1 MNHEY, CDR2 SMNVEV (reference sequence). The ends lost 5 bases at V and 11 bases at J; junction bases unmatched: 15.

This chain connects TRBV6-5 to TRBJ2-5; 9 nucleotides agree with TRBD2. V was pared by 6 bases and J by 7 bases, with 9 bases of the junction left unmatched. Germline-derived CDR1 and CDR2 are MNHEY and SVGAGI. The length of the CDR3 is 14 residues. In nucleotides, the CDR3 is TGTGCCAGCAGCGCGACTAGCGGTTGGGGGACCCAGTACTTC. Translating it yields CASSATSGWGTQYF.

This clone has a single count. This CDR3 is CASSLPSEEKLFF. The CDR3 DNA reads as TGTGCCAGCAGCCTTCCATCGGAGGAAAAACTGTTTTTT. This chain uses TRBV7-8 with TRBJ1-4; D remains ambiguous. The CDR3 runs to 13 residues. V was clipped by 5 bases and J by 8 bases, with 12 bases between them. Germline CDR1 SGHVS, CDR2 FQNEAQ.

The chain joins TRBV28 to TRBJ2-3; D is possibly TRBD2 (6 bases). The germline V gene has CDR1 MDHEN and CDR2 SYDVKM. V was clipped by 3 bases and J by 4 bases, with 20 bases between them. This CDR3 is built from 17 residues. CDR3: CASSFFPAGNDPDTQYF. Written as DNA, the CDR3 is TGTGCCAGCAGTTTTTTTCCCGCGGGAAACGATCCAGATACGCAGTATTTT.

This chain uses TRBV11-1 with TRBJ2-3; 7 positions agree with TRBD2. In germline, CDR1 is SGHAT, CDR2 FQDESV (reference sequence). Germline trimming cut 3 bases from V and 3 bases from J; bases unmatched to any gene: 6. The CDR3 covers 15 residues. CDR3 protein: CASSFSGGTTDTQYF. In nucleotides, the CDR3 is TGTGCCAGCAGCTTTTCGGGAGGAACGACAGATACGCAGTATTTT.

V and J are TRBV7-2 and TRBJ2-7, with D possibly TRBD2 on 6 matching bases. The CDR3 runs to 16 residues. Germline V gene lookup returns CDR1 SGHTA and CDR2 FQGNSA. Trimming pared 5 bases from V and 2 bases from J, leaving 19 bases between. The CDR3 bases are TGTGCCAGCAGCGACCGCGCGGGGAAGTACACCTACGAGCAGTACTTC. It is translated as CASSDRAGKYTYEQYF.

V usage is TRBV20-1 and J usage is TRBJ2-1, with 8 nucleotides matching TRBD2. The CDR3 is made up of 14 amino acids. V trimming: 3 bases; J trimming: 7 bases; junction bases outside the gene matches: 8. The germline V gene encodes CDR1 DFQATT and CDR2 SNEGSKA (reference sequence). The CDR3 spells CSASEGLDINEQFF. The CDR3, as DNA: TGCAGTGCTAGTGAGGGACTAGATATAAATGAGCAGTTCTTC.